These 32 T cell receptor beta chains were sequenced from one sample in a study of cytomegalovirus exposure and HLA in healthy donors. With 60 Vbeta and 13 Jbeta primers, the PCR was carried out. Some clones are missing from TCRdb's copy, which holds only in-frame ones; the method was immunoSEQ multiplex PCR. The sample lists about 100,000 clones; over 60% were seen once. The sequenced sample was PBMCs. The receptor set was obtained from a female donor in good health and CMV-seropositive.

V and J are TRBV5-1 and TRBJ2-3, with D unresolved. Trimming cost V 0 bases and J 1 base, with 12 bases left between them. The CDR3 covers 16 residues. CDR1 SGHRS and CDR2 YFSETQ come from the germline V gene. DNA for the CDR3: TGCGCCAGCAGCTTGGAATTTCTTAGAGGCACAGATACGCAGTATTTT. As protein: CASSLEFLRGTDTQYF.

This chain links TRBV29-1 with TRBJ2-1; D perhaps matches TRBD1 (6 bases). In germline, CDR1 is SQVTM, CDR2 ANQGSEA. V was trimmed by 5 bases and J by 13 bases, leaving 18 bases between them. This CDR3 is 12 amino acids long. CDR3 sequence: CSVRIGNRDQFF. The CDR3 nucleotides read TGCAGCGTTCGGATAGGGAACAGGGATCAGTTCTTC.

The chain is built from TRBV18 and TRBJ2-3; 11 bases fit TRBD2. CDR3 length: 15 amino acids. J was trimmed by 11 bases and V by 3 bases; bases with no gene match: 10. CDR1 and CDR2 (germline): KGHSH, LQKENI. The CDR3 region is CASSPPGLAVLGQYF. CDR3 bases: TGTGCCAGCTCACCGCCGGGACTAGCGGTACTGGGGCAGTATTTT. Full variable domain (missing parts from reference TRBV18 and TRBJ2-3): NAGVMQNPRHLVRRRGQEARLRCSPMKGHSHVYWYRQLPEEGLKFMVYLQKENIIDESGMPKERFSAEFPKEGPSILRIQQVVRGDSAAYFCASSPPGLAVLGQYFGPGTRLTVL.

DNA for the CDR3: TGTGCCTGGAATGTACTTTGGAGTGAAAAACTGTTTTTT. Translation gives CAWNVLWSEKLFF. The chain links TRBV30 to TRBJ1-4; D gene uncertain. Germline V CDR1 and CDR2: GTSNPN, SVGIG (reference sequence). There are 13 residues in the CDR3. V lost 4 bases and J lost 7, with 13 bases in between.

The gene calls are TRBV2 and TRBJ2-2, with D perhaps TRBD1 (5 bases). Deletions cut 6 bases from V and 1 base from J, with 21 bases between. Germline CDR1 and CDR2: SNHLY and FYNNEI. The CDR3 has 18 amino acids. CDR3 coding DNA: TGTGCCAGCAGCGGAACAGGAACGGGTTTAAGGAACACCGGGGAGCTGTTTTTT. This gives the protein CASSGTGTGLRNTGELFF. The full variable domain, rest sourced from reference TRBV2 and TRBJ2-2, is EPEVTQTPSHQVTQMGQEVILRCVPISNHLYFYWYRQILGQKVEFLVSFYNNEISEKSEIFDDQFSVERPDGSNFTLKIRSTKLEDSAMYFCASSGTGTGLRNTGELFFGEGSRLTVL.

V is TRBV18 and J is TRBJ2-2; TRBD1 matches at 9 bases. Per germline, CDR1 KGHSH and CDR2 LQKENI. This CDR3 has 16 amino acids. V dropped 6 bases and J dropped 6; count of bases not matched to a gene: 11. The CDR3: CASSRHRGLESGELFF. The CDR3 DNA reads TGTGCCAGCTCGCGTCACAGGGGGCTCGAATCCGGGGAGCTGTTTTTT. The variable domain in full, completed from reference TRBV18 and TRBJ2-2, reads NAGVMQNPRHLVRRRGQEARLRCSPMKGHSHVYWYRQLPEEGLKFMVYLQKENIIDESGMPKERFSAEFPKEGPSILRIQQVVRGDSAAYFCASSRHRGLESGELFFGEGSRLTVL.

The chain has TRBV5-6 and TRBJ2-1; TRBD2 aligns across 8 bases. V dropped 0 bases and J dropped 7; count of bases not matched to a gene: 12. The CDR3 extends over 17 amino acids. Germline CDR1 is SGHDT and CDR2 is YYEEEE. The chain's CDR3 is CASSLVAGGAVVNEQFF. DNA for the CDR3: TGTGCCAGCAGCTTGGTCGCGGGGGGCGCAGTGGTGAATGAGCAGTTCTTC.

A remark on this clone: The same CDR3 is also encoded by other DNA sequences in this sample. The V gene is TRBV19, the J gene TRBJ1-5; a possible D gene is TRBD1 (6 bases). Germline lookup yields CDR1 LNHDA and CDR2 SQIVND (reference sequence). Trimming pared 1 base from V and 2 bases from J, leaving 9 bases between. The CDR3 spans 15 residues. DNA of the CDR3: TGTGCCAGTAGTATAGGCGGGGGCGGCAATCAGCCCCAGCATTTT. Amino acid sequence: CASSIGGGGNQPQHF.

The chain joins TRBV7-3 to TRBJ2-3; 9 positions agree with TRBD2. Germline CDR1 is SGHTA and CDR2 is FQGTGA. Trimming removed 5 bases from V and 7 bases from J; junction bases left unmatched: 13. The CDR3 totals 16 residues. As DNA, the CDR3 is TGTGCCAGCAGCCACCCCGTGGCGGGGGGGGGAAATACGCAGTATTTT. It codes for CASSHPVAGGGNTQYF.

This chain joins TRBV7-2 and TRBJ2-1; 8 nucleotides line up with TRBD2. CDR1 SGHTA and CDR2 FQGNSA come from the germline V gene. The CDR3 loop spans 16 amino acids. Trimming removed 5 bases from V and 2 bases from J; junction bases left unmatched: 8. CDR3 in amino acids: CASSDRGGAAYNEQFF. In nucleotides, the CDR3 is TGTGCCAGCAGCGACCGGGGGGGGGCTGCCTACAATGAGCAGTTCTTC.

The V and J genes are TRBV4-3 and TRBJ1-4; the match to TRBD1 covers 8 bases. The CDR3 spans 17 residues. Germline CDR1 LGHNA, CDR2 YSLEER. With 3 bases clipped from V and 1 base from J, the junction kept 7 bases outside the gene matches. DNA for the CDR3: TGCGCCAGCAGCCATACCGGACAGGGTTTAACTAATGAAAAACTGTTTTTT. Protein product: CASSHTGQGLTNEKLFF.

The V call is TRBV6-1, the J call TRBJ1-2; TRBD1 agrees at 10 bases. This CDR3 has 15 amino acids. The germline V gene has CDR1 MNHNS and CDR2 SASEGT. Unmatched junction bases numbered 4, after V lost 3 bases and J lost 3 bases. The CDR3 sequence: CASSDWTGGDYGYTF. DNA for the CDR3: TGTGCCAGCAGTGACTGGACAGGGGGAGACTATGGCTACACCTTC.

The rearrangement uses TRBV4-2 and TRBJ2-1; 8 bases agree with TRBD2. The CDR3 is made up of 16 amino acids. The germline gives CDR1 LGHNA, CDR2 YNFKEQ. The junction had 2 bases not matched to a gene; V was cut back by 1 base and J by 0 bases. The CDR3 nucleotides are TGTGCCAGCAGCCAAGCGGGGGGGGCCTCCTACAATGAGCAGTTCTTC. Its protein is CASSQAGGASYNEQFF.

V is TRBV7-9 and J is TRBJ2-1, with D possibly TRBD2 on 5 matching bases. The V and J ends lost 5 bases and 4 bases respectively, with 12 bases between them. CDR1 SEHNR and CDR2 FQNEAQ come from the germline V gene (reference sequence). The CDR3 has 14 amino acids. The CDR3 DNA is TGTGCCAGCAGCCGGGAACTTTTTTACAATGAGCAGTTCTTC. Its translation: CASSRELFYNEQFF.

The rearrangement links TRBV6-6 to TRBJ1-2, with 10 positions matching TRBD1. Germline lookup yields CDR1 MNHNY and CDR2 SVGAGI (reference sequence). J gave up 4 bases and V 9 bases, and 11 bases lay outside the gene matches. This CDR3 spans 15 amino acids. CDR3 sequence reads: CASRSAGQGTYGYTF. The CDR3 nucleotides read TGTGCCAGTCGGTCGGCGGGACAGGGGACCTATGGCTACACCTTC.

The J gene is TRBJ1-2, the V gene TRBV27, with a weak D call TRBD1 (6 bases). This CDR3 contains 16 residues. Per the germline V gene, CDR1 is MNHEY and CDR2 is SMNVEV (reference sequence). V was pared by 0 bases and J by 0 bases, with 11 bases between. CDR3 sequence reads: CASSLSGGVPNYGYTF. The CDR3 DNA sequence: TGTGCCAGCAGTTTATCAGGGGGTGTACCTAACTATGGCTACACCTTC.

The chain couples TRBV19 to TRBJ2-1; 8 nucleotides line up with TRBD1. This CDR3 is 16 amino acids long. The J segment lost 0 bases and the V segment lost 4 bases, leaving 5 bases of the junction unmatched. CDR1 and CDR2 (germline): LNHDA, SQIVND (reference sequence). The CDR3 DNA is TGTGCCAGTAGTAACTATGGACAGGGCTCCTACAATGAGCAGTTCTTC. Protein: CASSNYGQGSYNEQFF.

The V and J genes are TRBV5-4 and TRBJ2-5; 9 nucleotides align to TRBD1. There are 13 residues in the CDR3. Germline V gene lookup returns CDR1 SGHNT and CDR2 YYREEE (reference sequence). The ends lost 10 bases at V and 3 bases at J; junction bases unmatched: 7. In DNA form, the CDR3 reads TGTGCCGCAAAGACAGGGGGTAAAGAGACCCAGTACTTC. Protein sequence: CAAKTGGKETQYF.

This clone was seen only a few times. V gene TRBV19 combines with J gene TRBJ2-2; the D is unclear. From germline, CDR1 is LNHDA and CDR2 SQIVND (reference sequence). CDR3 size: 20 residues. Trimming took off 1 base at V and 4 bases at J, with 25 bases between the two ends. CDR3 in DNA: TGTGCCAGTAGTATAGGTGTCCGGGTTTCGGTTAAGAGTAGCACCGGGGAGCTGTTTTTT. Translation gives CASSIGVRVSVKSSTGELFF.

CDR3 loop: CAISATGNQPQHF. CDR3 nucleotide sequence: TGTGCCATCAGCGCAACAGGCAATCAGCCCCAGCATTTT. V is TRBV10-3 and J is TRBJ1-5, with D unclear. The V gene lost 6 bases and the J gene lost 2 bases, with 8 bases spanning the gap. Germline V gene sequence: CDR1 ENHRY, CDR2 SYGVKD. This CDR3 comprises 13 residues.

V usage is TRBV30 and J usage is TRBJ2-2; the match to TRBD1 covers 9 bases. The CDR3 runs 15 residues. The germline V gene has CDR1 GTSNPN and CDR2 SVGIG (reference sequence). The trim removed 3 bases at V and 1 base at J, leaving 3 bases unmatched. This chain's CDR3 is CAWSSGQGNTGELFF. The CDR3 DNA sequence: TGTGCCTGGAGCTCGGGACAGGGGAACACCGGGGAGCTGTTTTTT.

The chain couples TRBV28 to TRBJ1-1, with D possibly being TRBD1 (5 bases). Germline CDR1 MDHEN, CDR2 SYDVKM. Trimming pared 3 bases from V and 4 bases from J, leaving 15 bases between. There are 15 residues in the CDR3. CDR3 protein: CASSLRSRGSTEAFF. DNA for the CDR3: TGTGCCAGCAGTTTGAGGTCACGGGGGTCCACTGAAGCTTTCTTT.

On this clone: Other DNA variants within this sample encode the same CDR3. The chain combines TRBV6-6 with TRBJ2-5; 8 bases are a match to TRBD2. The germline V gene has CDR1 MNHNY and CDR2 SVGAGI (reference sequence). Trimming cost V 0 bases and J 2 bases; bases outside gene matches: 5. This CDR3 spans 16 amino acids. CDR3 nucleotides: TGTGCCAGCAGTTACTCGATTACTAGCGGACAAGAGACCCAGTACTTC. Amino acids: CASSYSITSGQETQYF.

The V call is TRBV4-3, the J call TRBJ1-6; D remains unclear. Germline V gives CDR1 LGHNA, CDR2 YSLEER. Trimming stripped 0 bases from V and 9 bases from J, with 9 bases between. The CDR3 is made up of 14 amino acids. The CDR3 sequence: CASSQDRKSSPLHF. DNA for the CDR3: TGCGCCAGCAGCCAAGATCGTAAGAGTTCACCCCTCCACTTT.

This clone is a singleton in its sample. The CDR3 loop is CASSLLAGYGYTF. Here the CDR3 DNA reads TGTGCCAGCAGTTTGTTAGCCGGCTATGGCTACACCTTC. This chain uses TRBV28 with TRBJ1-2; D gene uncertain. The length of the CDR3 is 13 residues. Germline CDR1 MDHEN, CDR2 SYDVKM. V gave up 3 bases and J gave up 4 bases, with 9 bases separating them.

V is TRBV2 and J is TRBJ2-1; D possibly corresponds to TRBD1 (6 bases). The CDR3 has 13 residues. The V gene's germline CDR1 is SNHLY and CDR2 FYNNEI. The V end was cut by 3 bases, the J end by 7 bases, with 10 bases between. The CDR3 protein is CASSEGADNEQFF. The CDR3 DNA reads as TGTGCCAGCAGTGAGGGGGCAGATAATGAGCAGTTCTTC.

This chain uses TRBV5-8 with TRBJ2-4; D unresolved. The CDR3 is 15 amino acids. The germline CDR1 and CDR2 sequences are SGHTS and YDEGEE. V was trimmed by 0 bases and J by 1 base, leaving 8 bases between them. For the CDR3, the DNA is TGTGCCAGCAGCTTGGGTAGTCTTGCCAAAAACATTCAGTACTTC. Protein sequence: CASSLGSLAKNIQYF.

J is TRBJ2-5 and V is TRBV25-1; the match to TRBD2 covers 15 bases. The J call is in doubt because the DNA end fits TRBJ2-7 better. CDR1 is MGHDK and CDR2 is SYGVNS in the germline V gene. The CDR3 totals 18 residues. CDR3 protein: CASSVGLAGGPDSYEQYF. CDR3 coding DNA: TGTGCCAGCAGTGTGGGACTAGCGGGAGGCCCGGACTCCTACGAGCAGTACTTC.

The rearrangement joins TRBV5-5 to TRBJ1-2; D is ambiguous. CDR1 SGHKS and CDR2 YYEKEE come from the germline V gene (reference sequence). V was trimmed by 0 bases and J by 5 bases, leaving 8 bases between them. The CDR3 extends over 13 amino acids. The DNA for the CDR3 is TGTGCCAGCAGCTTGGGTCAGCGGTATGGCTACACCTTC. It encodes CASSLGQRYGYTF.

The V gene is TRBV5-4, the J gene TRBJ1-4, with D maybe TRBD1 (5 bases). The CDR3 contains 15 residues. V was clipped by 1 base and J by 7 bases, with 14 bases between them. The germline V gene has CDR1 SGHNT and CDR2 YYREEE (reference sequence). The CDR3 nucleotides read TGTGCCAGCAGCTTGAATTCAGGGTTCGGTGAAAAACTGTTTTTT. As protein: CASSLNSGFGEKLFF.

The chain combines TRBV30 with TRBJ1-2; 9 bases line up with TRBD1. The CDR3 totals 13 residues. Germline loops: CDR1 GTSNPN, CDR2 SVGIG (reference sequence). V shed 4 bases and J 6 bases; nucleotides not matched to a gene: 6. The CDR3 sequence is CAWTLQGANGYTF. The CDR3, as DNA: TGTGCCTGGACACTACAGGGGGCGAATGGCTACACCTTC. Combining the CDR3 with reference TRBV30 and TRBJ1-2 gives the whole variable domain SQTIHQWPATLVQPVGSPLSLECTVEGTSNPNLYWYRQAAGRGLQLLFYSVGIGQISSEVPQNLSASRPQDRQFILSSKKLLLSDSGFYLCAWTLQGANGYTFGSGTRLTVV.

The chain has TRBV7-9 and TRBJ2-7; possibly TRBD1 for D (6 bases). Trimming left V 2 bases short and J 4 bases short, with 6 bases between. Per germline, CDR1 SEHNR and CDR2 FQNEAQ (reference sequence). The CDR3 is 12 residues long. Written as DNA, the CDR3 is TGTGCCAGCAGCTTACAGGGGTACGAGCAGTACTTC. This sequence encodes CASSLQGYEQYF. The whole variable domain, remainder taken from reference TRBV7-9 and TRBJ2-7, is DTGVSQNPRHKITKRGQNVTFRCDPISEHNRLYWYRQTLGQGPEFLTYFQNEAQLEKSRLLSDRFSAERPKGSFSTLEIQRTEQGDSAMYLCASSLQGYEQYFGPGTRLTVT.